One sample yielded the 9 T cell receptor beta chains listed below, sequenced in a study of intratumoral heterogeneity in liver cancer. Measured with immunoSEQ multiplex PCR; TCRdb has only the in-frame clones, and not every one. The table includes several thousand clones, approximately 71% detected once. Multiple geographically separated regions of the hepatocellular carcinoma nodule were sampled separately. Sequenced material: tumor tissue, taken before any cancer treatment. The receptors shown here come from a woman in her seventies with hepatocellular carcinoma.

The V gene is TRBV6-1, the J gene TRBJ2-2; no definite D call. V lost 2 bases to trimming and J lost 0 bases, with 13 bases between them. Germline V CDR1 and CDR2: MNHNS, SASEGT. The CDR3 has 17 residues. The CDR3 nucleotides are TGTGCCAGCAGTGAAAATATCGGCTTCGCGAACACCGGGGAGCTGTTTTTT. This codes for CASSENIGFANTGELFF.

The chain has TRBV21-1 and TRBJ1-5. TRBV21-1 is noted as a pseudogene. This CDR3 spans 14 amino acids. The CDR3 region is CASSKEAVNQPQHF. In DNA, the CDR3 is TGTGCCAGCAGCAAAGAGGCAGTTAATCAGCCCCAGCATTTT.

This clone was seen a handful of times. J is TRBJ2-6 and V is TRBV29-1, with D uncertain. The V end was cut by 3 bases, the J end by 4 bases, with 7 bases between. The CDR3 totals 13 residues. Germline values: CDR1 SQVTM, CDR2 ANQGSEA. The chain's CDR3 is CSVDLAGANVLTF. Written as DNA, the CDR3 is TGCAGCGTTGATCTGGCCGGGGCCAACGTCCTGACTTTC.

In its sample, this clone was seen a few times. The rearrangement uses TRBV28 and TRBJ1-2; D might be TRBD1 (6 bases). In germline, CDR1 is MDHEN, CDR2 SYDVKM. CDR3 length: 13 residues. Between the trimmed V and J ends, which lost 5 bases and 5 bases, there was a span of 12 bases. The CDR3 bases are TGTGCCAGCAGTCCCCAGGGGACGTATGGCTACACCTTC. It yields the protein CASSPQGTYGYTF.

The chain joins TRBV12-5 to TRBJ2-7, with TRBD2 identical over 12 bases. Trimming cost V 4 bases and J 4 bases; bases outside gene matches: 11. Germline CDR1 LGHNT, CDR2 FRNRAP. The CDR3 covers 17 residues. CDR3 sequence (DNA): TGTGCTAGTGGTTCGCGACTAGCGGGAGTGATGCAGTACGAGCAGTACTTC. Amino acid sequence: CASGSRLAGVMQYEQYF.

The V and J genes are TRBV6-6 and TRBJ2-1; 8 bases match TRBD1. The CDR3 runs 13 residues. The germline V gene encodes CDR1 MNHNY and CDR2 SVGAGI (reference sequence). V lost 5 bases and J lost 8; bases outside the gene matches: 5. The CDR3 spells CASSPTGVHEQFF. The DNA for the CDR3 is TGTGCCAGCAGTCCGACAGGGGTACATGAGCAGTTCTTC.

This chain links TRBV24-1 with TRBJ2-2; weak D call: TRBD1 (6 bases). CDR1 KGHDR and CDR2 SFDVKD come from the germline V gene. The length of the CDR3 is 16 residues. V was shortened by 4 bases and J by 2 bases, with 13 bases between the two germline ends. DNA of the CDR3: TGTGCCACCAGTGACCCCGGGACAAGAAACACCGGGGAGCTGTTTTTT. It yields the protein CATSDPGTRNTGELFF.

This clone has just a few counts. The chain employs TRBV6-5 and TRBJ1-1; 7 bases align to TRBD1. Germline CDR1 is MNHEY and CDR2 is SVGAGI. The CDR3 has 13 residues. V lost 6 bases, J lost 9 bases, and 10 bases stayed unmatched. The CDR3 DNA reads as TGTGCCAGCAGCTCTGACAGGGTTGGTCAAGCTTTCTTT. Amino acid sequence: CASSSDRVGQAFF.

CDR3 sequence: CASSEYGLAGGRDTQYF. CDR3 nucleotide sequence: TGTGCCAGCAGTGAATATGGGCTAGCGGGAGGTCGAGATACGCAGTATTTT. The V gene is TRBV2, the J gene TRBJ2-3; TRBD2 matches at 11 bases. The V segment lost 2 bases and the J segment 5 bases; nucleotides outside the gene matches: 9. This CDR3 contains 17 residues. Germline V gene data show CDR1 as SNHLY and CDR2 as FYNNEI.